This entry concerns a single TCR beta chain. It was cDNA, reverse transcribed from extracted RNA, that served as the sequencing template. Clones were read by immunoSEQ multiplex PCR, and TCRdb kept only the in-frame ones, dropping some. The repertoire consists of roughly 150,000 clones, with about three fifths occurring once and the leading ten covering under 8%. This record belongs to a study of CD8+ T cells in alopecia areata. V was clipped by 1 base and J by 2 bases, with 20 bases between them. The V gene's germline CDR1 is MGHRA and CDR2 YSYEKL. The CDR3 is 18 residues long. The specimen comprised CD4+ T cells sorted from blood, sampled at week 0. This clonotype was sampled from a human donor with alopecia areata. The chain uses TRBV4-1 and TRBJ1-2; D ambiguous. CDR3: CASSQVRMYGRGNYGYTF. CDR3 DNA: TGCGCCAGCAGCCAAGTAAGAATGTACGGCCGGGGAAACTATGGCTACACCTTC.